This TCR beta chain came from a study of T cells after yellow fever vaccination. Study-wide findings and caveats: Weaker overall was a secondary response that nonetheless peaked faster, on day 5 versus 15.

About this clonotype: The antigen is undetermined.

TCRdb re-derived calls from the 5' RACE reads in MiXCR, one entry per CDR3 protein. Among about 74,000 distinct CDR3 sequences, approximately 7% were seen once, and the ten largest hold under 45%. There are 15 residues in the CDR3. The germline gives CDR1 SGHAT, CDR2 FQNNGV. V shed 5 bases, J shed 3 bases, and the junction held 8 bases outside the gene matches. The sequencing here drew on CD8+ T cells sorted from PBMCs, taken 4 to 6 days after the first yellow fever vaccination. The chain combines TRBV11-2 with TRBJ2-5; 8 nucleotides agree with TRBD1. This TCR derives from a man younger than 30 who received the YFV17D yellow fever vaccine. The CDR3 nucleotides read TGTGCCAGCAGCCAAACGACAGGGGCGAAAGAGACCCAGTACTTC. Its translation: CASSQTTGAKETQYF.